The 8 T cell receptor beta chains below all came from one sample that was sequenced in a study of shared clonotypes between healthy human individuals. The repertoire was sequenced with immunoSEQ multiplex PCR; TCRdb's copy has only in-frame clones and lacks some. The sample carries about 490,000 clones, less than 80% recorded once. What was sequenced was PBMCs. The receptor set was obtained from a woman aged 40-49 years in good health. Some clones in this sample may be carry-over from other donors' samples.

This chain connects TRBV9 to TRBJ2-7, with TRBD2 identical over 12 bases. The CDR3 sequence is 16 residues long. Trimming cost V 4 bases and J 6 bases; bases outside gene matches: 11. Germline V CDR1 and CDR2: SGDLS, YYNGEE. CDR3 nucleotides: TGTGCCAGCAGCACCGGACTAGCGGGATATCTGAGCGAGCAGTACTTC. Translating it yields CASSTGLAGYLSEQYF.

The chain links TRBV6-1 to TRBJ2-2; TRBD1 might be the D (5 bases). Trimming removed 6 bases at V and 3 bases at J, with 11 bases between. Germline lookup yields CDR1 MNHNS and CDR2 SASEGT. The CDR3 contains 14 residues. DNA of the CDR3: TGTGCCAGCAGAGGCCAAGGGGACACCGGGGAGCTGTTTTTT. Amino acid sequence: CASRGQGDTGELFF.

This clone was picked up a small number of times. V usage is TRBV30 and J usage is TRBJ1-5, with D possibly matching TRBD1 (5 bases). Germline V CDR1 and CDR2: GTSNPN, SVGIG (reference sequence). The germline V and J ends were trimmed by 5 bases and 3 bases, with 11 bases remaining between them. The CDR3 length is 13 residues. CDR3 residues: CAWARDYNQPQHF. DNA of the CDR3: TGTGCCTGGGCCCGGGACTACAATCAGCCCCAGCATTTT.

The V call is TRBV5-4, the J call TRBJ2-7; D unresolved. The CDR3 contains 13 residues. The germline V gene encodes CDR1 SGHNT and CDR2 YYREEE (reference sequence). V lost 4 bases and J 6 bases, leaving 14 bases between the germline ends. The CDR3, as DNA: TGTGCCAGCAGCCCTGAGTTGGTCGGCGAGCAGTACTTC. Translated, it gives CASSPELVGEQYF. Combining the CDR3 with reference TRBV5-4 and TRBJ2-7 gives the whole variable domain ETGVTQSPTHLIKTRGQQVTLRCSSQSGHNTVSWYQQALGQGPQFIFQYYREEENGRGNFPPRFSGLQFPNYSSELNVNALELDDSALYLCASSPELVGEQYFGPGTRLTVT.

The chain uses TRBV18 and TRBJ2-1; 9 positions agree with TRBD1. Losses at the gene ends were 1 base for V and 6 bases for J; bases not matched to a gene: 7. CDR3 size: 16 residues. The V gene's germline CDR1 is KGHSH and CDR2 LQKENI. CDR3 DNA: TGTGCCAGCTCACCACGGGACAGGGCCCCCCGCAATGAGCAGTTCTTC. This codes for CASSPRDRAPRNEQFF.

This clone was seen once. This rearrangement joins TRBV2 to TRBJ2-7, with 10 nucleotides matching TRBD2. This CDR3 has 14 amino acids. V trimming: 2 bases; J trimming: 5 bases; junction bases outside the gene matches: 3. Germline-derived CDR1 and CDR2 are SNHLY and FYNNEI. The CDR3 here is CASSESSGRDEQYF. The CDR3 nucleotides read TGTGCCAGCAGTGAATCTAGCGGGAGAGACGAGCAGTACTTC.

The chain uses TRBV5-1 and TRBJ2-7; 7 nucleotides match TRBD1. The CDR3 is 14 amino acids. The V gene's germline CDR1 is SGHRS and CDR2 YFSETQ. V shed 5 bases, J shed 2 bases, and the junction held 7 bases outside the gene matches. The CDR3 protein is CASRRSGTAYEQYF. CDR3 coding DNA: TGCGCCAGCAGAAGATCGGGGACAGCCTACGAGCAGTACTTC.

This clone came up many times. Here the CDR3 reads CASSPAETEAFF. As DNA, the CDR3 is TGTGCCAGCTCACCGGCAGAAACTGAAGCTTTCTTT. V gene TRBV18 combines with J gene TRBJ1-1; D is unresolved. CDR3 length: 12 residues. V lost 3 bases, J lost 5 bases, and 7 bases lay in between. From germline, CDR1 is KGHSH and CDR2 LQKENI.